Listed here are 21 T cell receptor beta chains from one sample, sequenced in a study of blood T cell repertoires in COVID-19. Method: immunoSEQ multiplex PCR; TCRdb's copy keeps in-frame clones and lacks some. The sample has hundreds of thousands of clones, about 89% seen once. Sample: PBMCs or T cells enriched from blood (not recorded which). These receptors were collected from a middle-aged woman who had recovered from COVID-19.

The rearrangement uses TRBV28 and TRBJ1-1, with no clear D. CDR1 and CDR2 from the germline V gene are MDHEN and SYDVKM. The CDR3 is 11 amino acids. V was cut by 6 bases and J by 11 bases, with 13 bases left in between. This CDR3 is CASRQAREAFF. The CDR3 DNA follows: TGTGCCAGCAGACAAGCGAGAGAGGCTTTCTTT.

The rearrangement joins TRBV5-1 to TRBJ2-5; 7 bases fit TRBD1. With 0 bases clipped from V and 5 bases from J, the junction kept 7 bases outside the gene matches. The CDR3 is 15 residues long. Germline lookup yields CDR1 SGHRS and CDR2 YFSETQ. CDR3: CASSLAGQTKETQYF. CDR3 in DNA: TGCGCCAGCAGCTTGGCGGGACAGACGAAGGAGACCCAGTACTTC. Complete variable domain (other parts from reference TRBV5-1 and TRBJ2-5): KAGVTQTPRYLIKTRGQQVTLSCSPISGHRSVSWYQQTPGQGLQFLFEYFSETQRNKGNFPGRFSGRQFSNSRSEMNVSTLELGDSALYLCASSLAGQTKETQYFGPGTRLLVL.

The genes are TRBV4-3 and TRBJ1-1; TRBD1 matches 7 bases. The J segment lost 8 bases and the V segment lost 2 bases, leaving 11 bases of the junction unmatched. The CDR3 sequence is 15 residues long. In germline, CDR1 is LGHNA, CDR2 YSLEER. The CDR3 is CASSQLQGVLSEAFF. CDR3 in DNA: TGCGCCAGCAGCCAACTGCAGGGGGTCCTAAGCGAAGCTTTCTTT.

This clone was detected many times. This sequence joins TRBV29-1 and TRBJ2-2; possible D gene TRBD2, 5 bases. Germline-derived CDR1 and CDR2 are SQVTM and ANQGSEA. V was shortened by 3 bases and J by 4 bases, with 18 bases between the two germline ends. This CDR3 region has 16 residues. The CDR3 region has the DNA TGCAGCGTTGAGGGAGCGGAAACTTGGGGCACCGGGGAGCTGTTTTTT. This translates into CSVEGAETWGTGELFF.

The V and J genes are TRBV12-3 or TRBV12-4 and TRBJ2-1; D remains unclear. V lost 5 bases and J 7 bases, leaving 6 bases between the germline ends. The CDR3 runs to 11 residues. This CDR3 reads CASSRRNEQFF. In nucleotides, the CDR3 is TGTGCCAGCAGTCGCAGAAATGAGCAGTTCTTC.

The genes are TRBV29-1 and TRBJ1-2, with a possible D match to TRBD1 (5 bases). Deletions cut 8 bases from V and 4 bases from J, with 14 bases between. Per the germline V gene, CDR1 is SQVTM and CDR2 is ANQGSEA. The CDR3 has 12 residues. The CDR3 DNA reads as TGCAGCTGTTACGGGGGGAGCTATGGCTACACCTTC. Amino acid sequence: CSCYGGSYGYTF.

This chain connects TRBV11-1 to TRBJ2-3; 7 bases align to TRBD1. The CDR3 is 16 residues long. Germline assignment: CDR1 SGHAT and CDR2 FQDESV (reference sequence). With 1 base clipped from V and 0 bases from J, the junction kept 4 bases outside the gene matches. The CDR3 DNA is TGTGCCAGCAGCTTAGGAAAGGGGGCTAGCACAGATACGCAGTATTTT. It translates to CASSLGKGASTDTQYF.

This chain connects TRBV7-9 to TRBJ2-5; TRBD2 agrees at 10 bases. Looked up from germline, CDR1 is SEHNR and CDR2 is FQNEAQ (reference sequence). CDR3 length: 15 residues. Unmatched junction bases numbered 9, after V lost 1 base and J lost 10 bases. The chain's CDR3 is CASSLGAGGGPGQYF. CDR3 DNA: TGTGCCAGCAGCTTAGGAGCGGGAGGGGGCCCGGGCCAGTACTTC.

The chain employs TRBV7-9 and TRBJ1-1, with 10 bases identical to TRBD1. The CDR3 length is 15 residues. The V gene's germline CDR1 is SEHNR and CDR2 FQNEAQ (reference sequence). Germline trimming cut 4 bases from V and 3 bases from J; bases unmatched to any gene: 5. The CDR3 DNA reads TGTGCCAGCAGCTCGGACAGGGGGAGGGACACTGAAGCTTTCTTT. This encodes CASSSDRGRDTEAFF.

The rearrangement uses TRBV19 and TRBJ2-1, with 9 bases that match TRBD2. The germline CDR1 and CDR2 sequences are LNHDA and SQIVND (reference sequence). CDR3 length: 18 residues. Unmatched junction bases numbered 11, after V lost 5 bases and J lost 0 bases. CDR3 nucleotide sequence: TGTGCCAGTAGTTGGGGCCGACTAGCGGCTAGCTCCTACAATGAGCAGTTCTTC. This codes for CASSWGRLAASSYNEQFF.

The rearrangement links TRBV6-5 to TRBJ2-1; 10 bases are shared with TRBD2. The germline CDR1 and CDR2 sequences are MNHEY and SVGAGI. After removal of 0 bases from V and 7 bases from J, the junction contained 6 bases not matched to a gene. The CDR3 length is 16 residues. CDR3: CASSYSSSGRRNEQFF. Written as DNA, the CDR3 is TGTGCCAGCAGTTACTCGAGTAGCGGGAGGAGGAATGAGCAGTTCTTC.

Only a few counts were recorded for this clone. The chain carries TRBV30 and TRBJ2-3, with 7 bases aligning to TRBD1. The CDR3 has 13 amino acids. Germline V gene data show CDR1 as GTSNPN and CDR2 as SVGIG (reference sequence). CDR3 DNA sequence: TGTGCTTCCGGGACAGCTAGCACAGATACGCAGTATTTT. Its protein is CASGTASTDTQYF.

The gene calls are TRBV5-1 and TRBJ2-7; 10 nucleotides match TRBD2. CDR1 is SGHRS and CDR2 is YFSETQ in the germline V gene. V gave up 2 bases and J gave up 5 bases; unmatched junction bases: 4. The CDR3 runs 14 residues. The CDR3 region is CASSFSLAGDEQYF. The CDR3 coding sequence is TGCGCCAGCAGCTTCAGTCTAGCGGGAGACGAGCAGTACTTC.

This rearrangement joins TRBV27 to TRBJ2-3; TRBD1 matches 9 bases. This CDR3 spans 16 amino acids. The J segment lost 2 bases and the V segment lost 3 bases, leaving 6 bases of the junction unmatched. Looked up from germline, CDR1 is MNHEY and CDR2 is SMNVEV (reference sequence). CDR3 loop: CASSFFGTGHTDTQYF. In DNA form, the CDR3 reads TGTGCCAGCAGTTTTTTCGGGACAGGGCACACAGATACGCAGTATTTT.

V gene TRBV27 combines with J gene TRBJ1-2; 8 positions match TRBD1. Germline V gives CDR1 MNHEY, CDR2 SMNVEV (reference sequence). The CDR3 length is 14 residues. V dropped 5 bases and J dropped 4; count of bases not matched to a gene: 6. DNA of the CDR3: TGTGCCAGCAGTGTGACAGGGGTGGGCTATGGCTACACCTTC. As protein: CASSVTGVGYGYTF.

The chain combines TRBV6-4 with TRBJ1-1; TRBD1 matches at 10 bases. CDR1 MRHNA and CDR2 SNTAGT come from the germline V gene. The CDR3 extends over 16 amino acids. V trimming: 5 bases; J trimming: 0 bases; junction bases outside the gene matches: 6. CDR3 in DNA: TGTGCCAGCAGTTTACGGGACAGGGGCATGAACACTGAAGCTTTCTTT. Protein sequence: CASSLRDRGMNTEAFF.

As concerns this clone: The sample holds other DNA sequences that translate to the same CDR3. CDR3 sequence (DNA): TGCGCCAGCAGCTTGGCCGGGGTTGAGACCGGGGAGCTGTTTTTT. The encoded protein is CASSLAGVETGELFF. V gene TRBV5-1 combines with J gene TRBJ2-2; weak D call: TRBD2 (5 bases). The CDR3 is made up of 15 amino acids. The germline V gene encodes CDR1 SGHRS and CDR2 YFSETQ. Deletions cut 0 bases from V and 5 bases from J, with 11 bases between. The full variable domain, rest sourced from reference TRBV5-1 and TRBJ2-2, is KAGVTQTPRYLIKTRGQQVTLSCSPISGHRSVSWYQQTPGQGLQFLFEYFSETQRNKGNFPGRFSGRQFSNSRSEMNVSTLELGDSALYLCASSLAGVETGELFFGEGSRLTVL.

The rearrangement links TRBV3-1 (or the pseudogene TRBV3-2) to TRBJ1-6, with D possibly matching TRBD1 (6 bases). V shed 6 bases and J shed 8 bases, with 17 bases lying between them. Per germline, CDR1 LGHDT and CDR2 YNNKEL (reference sequence). CDR3 length equals 15 residues. The CDR3 reads CASSPTGKVDSPLHF. The CDR3 coding sequence is TGTGCCAGCAGTCCGACAGGAAAGGTGGATTCACCCCTCCACTTT.

The V and J genes are TRBV19 and TRBJ2-3; TRBD2 matches 10 bases. Germline CDR1 and CDR2: LNHDA and SQIVND (reference sequence). V dropped 3 bases and J dropped 5; count of bases not matched to a gene: 5. The CDR3 is 15 amino acids. For the CDR3, the DNA is TGTGCCAGTAGTATTGTAGCGGGGGGACAAGATACGCAGTATTTT. Protein: CASSIVAGGQDTQYF.

There are a few counts of this clone. Other DNA sequences in this specimen translate into the identical CDR3. J is TRBJ1-2 and V is TRBV7-9; no clear D. The CDR3 covers 13 residues. Germline-derived CDR1 and CDR2 are SEHNR and FQNEAQ (reference sequence). Trimming cost V 6 bases and J 3 bases, with 11 bases left between them. In DNA form, the CDR3 reads TGTGCCAGCAGTTCAACAGAAGACTATGGCTACACCTTC. It specifies CASSSTEDYGYTF.

The V gene is TRBV24-1, the J gene TRBJ1-2; 9 bases are shared with TRBD1. The CDR3 runs 15 residues. Germline V gene lookup returns CDR1 KGHDR and CDR2 SFDVKD. The V gene end was trimmed by 1 base and the J gene end by 5 bases; junction bases not matched to a gene: 4. The CDR3 bases are TGTGCCACCAGTGATTTTCACAGGGGGCAATATGGCTACACCTTC. Amino acids: CATSDFHRGQYGYTF.